This TCR beta chain was profiled in a study of T cells expressing NK-cell markers. Study in general: Obtained from sorted CD3+CD56+NKG2C+, CD3+CD56+NKG2C- and CD3+CD56-NKG2C+ T cells were the TCR beta repertoires.

With UMIs, 5'RACE template switching was used to make TCR beta cDNA. TCRdb reprocessed the 5' RACE reads and reports one entry per CDR3 protein, with no DNA. The sample has over 120,000 distinct CDR3 sequences, and its top ten clones hold more than 10%. In germline, CDR1 is LGHNA, CDR2 YNFKEQ. This CDR3 has 13 amino acids. The genes are TRBV4-2 and TRBJ2-1; the D call from TCRdb, TRBD1, cannot be confirmed without DNA. This receptor was identified in a man aged 18 to 30 in good health. The sequenced material came from blood T cells: a sorted CD56 or NKG2C T cell subset, CD4+ or CD8+ T cells, or bulk PBMC T cells (not recorded which). The CDR3 spells CASSWGLADEQFF.